These 8 T cell receptor beta chains came from one sample sequenced in a study of cytomegalovirus exposure and HLA in healthy donors. Some clones are missing from TCRdb's copy, which holds only in-frame ones; the method was immunoSEQ multiplex PCR. This table has 150,000 to 200,000 clones, just under 85% appearing once. The specimen was PBMCs. The source of these receptors is a young man in good health and CMV-seropositive.

CDR3 in DNA: TGTGCCAGCAGGGAAGACTACCTCAACACTGAAGCTTTCTTT. It yields the protein CASREDYLNTEAFF. The chain carries TRBV28 and TRBJ1-1, with unresolved D. V lost 6 bases and J lost 2, with 13 bases in between. Looked up from germline, CDR1 is MDHEN and CDR2 is SYDVKM. The CDR3 extends over 14 amino acids.

In its sample, this clone was seen a few times. The rearrangement links TRBV18 to TRBJ1-6; tentatively, D is TRBD1 (6 bases). Per the germline V gene, CDR1 is KGHSH and CDR2 is LQKENI. The CDR3 is 14 residues long. The V and J ends lost 1 base and 8 bases respectively, with 9 bases between them. CDR3 amino acids: CASSPQDRDSPLHF. CDR3 in DNA: TGTGCCAGCTCACCACAGGACAGAGATTCACCCCTCCACTTT.

J is TRBJ1-2 and V is TRBV11-1; D gene ambiguous. The CDR3 is made up of 15 amino acids. Per the germline V gene, CDR1 is SGHAT and CDR2 is FQDESV (reference sequence). V was pared by 5 bases and J by 7 bases, with 20 bases between. The CDR3 loop reads CASSPVGSAATGYTF. The CDR3 coding sequence is TGTGCCAGCAGCCCAGTCGGGTCGGCAGCCACTGGCTACACCTTC.

J is TRBJ1-2 and V is TRBV9; 7 nucleotides agree with TRBD1. This CDR3 region has 16 residues. CDR1 is SGDLS, CDR2 YYNGEE, per germline. V lost 0 bases and J lost 7; bases outside the gene matches: 12. The CDR3 reads CASSVEGQIPHGGYTF. DNA of the CDR3: TGTGCCAGCAGCGTAGAGGGACAGATCCCCCACGGTGGCTACACCTTC. Supplemented by reference TRBV9 and TRBJ1-2, the full variable domain reads DSGVTQTPKHLITATGQRVTLRCSPRSGDLSVYWYQQSLDQGLQFLIQYYNGEERAKGNILERFSAQQFPDLHSELNLSSLELGDSALYFCASSVEGQIPHGGYTFGSGTRLTVV.

The chain joins TRBV4-3 to TRBJ2-7; 7 bases agree with TRBD1. CDR3 size: 16 residues. CDR1 is LGHNA and CDR2 is YSLEER in the germline V gene. The V segment lost 0 bases and the J segment 2 bases; nucleotides outside the gene matches: 7. CDR3 in DNA: TGCGCCAGCAGCCAAGATTCGGGACAGTTCACCTACGAGCAGTACTTC. It encodes CASSQDSGQFTYEQYF.

The chain recombines TRBV6-1 with TRBJ1-4; 8 bases match TRBD1. Germline CDR1 and CDR2: MNHNS and SASEGT. The V gene end was trimmed by 0 bases and the J gene end by 7 bases; junction bases not matched to a gene: 1. CDR3 size: 14 residues. The CDR3 nucleotides are TGTGCCAGCAGTGAAGCGGACAGGGTTGAAAAACTGTTTTTT. It yields the protein CASSEADRVEKLFF.

The chain is built from TRBV19 and TRBJ2-7; D perhaps matches TRBD1 (5 bases). Germline V gene data show CDR1 as LNHDA and CDR2 as SQIVND (reference sequence). Trimming removed 3 bases at V and 4 bases at J, with 13 bases between. The CDR3 is made up of 14 amino acids. CDR3 DNA sequence: TGTGCCAGTAGTATCCCAGGGTCAGGATACGAGCAGTACTTC. It is translated as CASSIPGSGYEQYF.

V is TRBV18 and J is TRBJ1-2; 10 bases agree with TRBD1. J lost 4 bases, V lost 1 base, and 0 bases had no gene match. The CDR3 contains 14 residues. Per the germline V gene, CDR1 is KGHSH and CDR2 is LQKENI. The DNA for the CDR3 is TGTGCCAGCTCACCACGGGACAGGGGCTATGGCTACACCTTC. This gives the protein CASSPRDRGYGYTF.